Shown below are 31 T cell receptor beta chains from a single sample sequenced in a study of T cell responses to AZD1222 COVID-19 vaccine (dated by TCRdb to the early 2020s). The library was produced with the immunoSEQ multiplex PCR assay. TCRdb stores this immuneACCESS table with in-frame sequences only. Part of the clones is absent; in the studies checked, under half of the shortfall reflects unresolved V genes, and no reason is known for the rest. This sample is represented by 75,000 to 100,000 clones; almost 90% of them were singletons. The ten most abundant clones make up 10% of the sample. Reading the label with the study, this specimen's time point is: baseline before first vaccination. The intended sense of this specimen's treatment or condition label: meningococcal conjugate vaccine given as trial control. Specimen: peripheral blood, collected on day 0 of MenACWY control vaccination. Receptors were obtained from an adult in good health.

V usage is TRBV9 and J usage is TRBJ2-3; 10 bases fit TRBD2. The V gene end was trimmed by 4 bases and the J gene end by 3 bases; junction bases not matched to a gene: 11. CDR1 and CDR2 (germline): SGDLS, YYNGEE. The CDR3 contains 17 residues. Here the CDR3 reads CASSTRPGTSVTDTQYF. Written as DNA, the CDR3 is TGTGCCAGCAGCACCCGACCTGGGACTAGCGTGACAGATACGCAGTATTTT.

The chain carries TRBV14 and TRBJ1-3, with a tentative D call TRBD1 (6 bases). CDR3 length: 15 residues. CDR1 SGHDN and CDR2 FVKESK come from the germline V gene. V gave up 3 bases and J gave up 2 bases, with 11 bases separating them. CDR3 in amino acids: CASSQLQGTGNTIYF. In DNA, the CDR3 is TGTGCCAGCAGCCAGCTCCAGGGGACTGGAAACACCATATATTTT.

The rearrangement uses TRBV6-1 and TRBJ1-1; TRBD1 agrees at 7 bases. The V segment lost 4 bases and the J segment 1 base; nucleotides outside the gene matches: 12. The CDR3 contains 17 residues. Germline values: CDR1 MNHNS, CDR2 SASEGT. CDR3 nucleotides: TGTGCCAGCAGTGGGACAACTAGGGGGCTGGGGAACACTGAAGCTTTCTTT. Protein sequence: CASSGTTRGLGNTEAFF.

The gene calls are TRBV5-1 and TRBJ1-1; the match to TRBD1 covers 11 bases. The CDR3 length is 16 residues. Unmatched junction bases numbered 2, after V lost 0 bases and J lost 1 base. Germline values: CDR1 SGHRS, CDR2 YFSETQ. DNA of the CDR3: TGCGCCAGCAGCTTGGCCGGGACAGGGGGGAACACTGAAGCTTTCTTT. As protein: CASSLAGTGGNTEAFF.

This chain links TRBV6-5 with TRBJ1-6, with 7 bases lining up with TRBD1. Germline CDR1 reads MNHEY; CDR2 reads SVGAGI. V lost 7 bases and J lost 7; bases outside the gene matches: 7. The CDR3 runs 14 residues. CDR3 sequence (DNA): TGTGCCAGCACCTCCGGGACAGCGAATTCACCCCTCCACTTT. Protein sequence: CASTSGTANSPLHF.

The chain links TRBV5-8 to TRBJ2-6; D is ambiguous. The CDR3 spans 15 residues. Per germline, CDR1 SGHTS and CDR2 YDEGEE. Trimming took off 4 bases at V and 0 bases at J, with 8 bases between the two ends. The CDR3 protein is CASSLISSGANVLTF. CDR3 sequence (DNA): TGTGCCAGCAGCCTGATATCCTCTGGGGCCAACGTCCTGACTTTC.

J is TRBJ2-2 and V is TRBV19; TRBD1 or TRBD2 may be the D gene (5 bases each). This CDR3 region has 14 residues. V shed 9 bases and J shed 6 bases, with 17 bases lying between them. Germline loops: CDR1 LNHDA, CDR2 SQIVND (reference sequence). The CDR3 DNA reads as TGTGCCAGCGTCGGGGTCAGGGCCGCCGGGGAGCTGTTTTTT. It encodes CASVGVRAAGELFF. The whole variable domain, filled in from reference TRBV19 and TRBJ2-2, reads DGGITQSPKYLFRKEGQNVTLSCEQNLNHDAMYWYRQDPGQGLRLIYYSQIVNDFQKGDIAEGYSVSREKKESFPLTVTSAQKNPTAFYLCASVGVRAAGELFFGEGSRLTVL.

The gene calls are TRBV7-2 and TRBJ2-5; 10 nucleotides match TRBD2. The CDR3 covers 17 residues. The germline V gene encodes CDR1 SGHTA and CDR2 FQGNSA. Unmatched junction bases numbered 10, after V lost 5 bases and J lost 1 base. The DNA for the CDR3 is TGTGCCAGCAGCCCCCAGTCGAGGACTAGCGGCCAAGAGACCCAGTACTTC. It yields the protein CASSPQSRTSGQETQYF.

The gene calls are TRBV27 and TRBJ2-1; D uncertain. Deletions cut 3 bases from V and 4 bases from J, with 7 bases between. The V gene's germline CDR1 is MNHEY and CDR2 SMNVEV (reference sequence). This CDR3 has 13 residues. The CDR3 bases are TGTGCCAGCAGTTTTCCAGGTTACAATGAGCAGTTCTTC. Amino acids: CASSFPGYNEQFF.

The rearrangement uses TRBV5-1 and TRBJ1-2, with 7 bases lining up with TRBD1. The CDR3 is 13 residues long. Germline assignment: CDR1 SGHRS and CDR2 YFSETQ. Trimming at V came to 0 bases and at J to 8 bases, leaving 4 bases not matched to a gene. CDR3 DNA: TGCGCCAGCAGCTTGGAGGGGGCGCGGGGCTACACCTTC. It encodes CASSLEGARGYTF.

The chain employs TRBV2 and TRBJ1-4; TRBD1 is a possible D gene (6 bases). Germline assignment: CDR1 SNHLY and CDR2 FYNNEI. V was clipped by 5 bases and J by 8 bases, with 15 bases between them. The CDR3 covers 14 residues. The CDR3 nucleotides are TGTGCCAGCAGTCTACAGGGAGTCAGGGAAAAACTGTTTTTT. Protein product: CASSLQGVREKLFF.

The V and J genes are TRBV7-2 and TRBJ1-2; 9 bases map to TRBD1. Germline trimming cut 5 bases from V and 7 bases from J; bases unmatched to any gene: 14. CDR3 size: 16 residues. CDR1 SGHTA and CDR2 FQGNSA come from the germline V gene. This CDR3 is CASSRTLGQGLGGYTF. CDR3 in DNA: TGTGCCAGCAGCAGGACTCTGGGACAGGGACTGGGTGGCTACACCTTC.

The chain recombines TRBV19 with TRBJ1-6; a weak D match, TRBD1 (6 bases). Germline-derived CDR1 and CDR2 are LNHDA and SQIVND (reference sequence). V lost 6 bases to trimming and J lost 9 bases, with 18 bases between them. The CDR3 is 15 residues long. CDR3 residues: CASSTTGTTGSPLHF. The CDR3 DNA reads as TGTGCCAGTAGCACCACCGGGACAACTGGTTCACCCCTCCACTTT.

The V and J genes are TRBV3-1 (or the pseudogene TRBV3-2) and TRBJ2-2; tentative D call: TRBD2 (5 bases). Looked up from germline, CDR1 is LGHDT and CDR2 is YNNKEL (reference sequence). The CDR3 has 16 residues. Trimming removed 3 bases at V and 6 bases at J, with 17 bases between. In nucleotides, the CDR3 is TGTGCCAGCAGCCAGCCTGGAAGTGCGGGCTCCGGGGAGCTGTTTTTT. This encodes CASSQPGSAGSGELFF.

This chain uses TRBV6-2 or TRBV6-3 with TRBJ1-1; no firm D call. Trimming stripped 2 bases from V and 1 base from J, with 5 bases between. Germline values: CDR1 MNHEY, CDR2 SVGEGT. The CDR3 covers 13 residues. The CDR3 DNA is TGTGCCAGCAGTTACCCGGAGAACACTGAAGCTTTCTTT. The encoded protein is CASSYPENTEAFF.

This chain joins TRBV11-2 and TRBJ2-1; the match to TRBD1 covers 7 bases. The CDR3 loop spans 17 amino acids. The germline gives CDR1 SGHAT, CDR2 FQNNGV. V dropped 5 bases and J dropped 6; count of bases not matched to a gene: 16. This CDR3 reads CASSPRSGTALFNEQFF. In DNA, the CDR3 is TGTGCCAGCAGCCCCCGCTCCGGGACAGCTCTATTCAATGAGCAGTTCTTC.

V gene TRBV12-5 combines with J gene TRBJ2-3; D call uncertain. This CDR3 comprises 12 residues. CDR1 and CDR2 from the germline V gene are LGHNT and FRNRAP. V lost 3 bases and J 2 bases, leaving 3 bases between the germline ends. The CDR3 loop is CASGFDTDTQYF. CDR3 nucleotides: TGTGCTAGTGGTTTTGACACAGATACGCAGTATTTT.

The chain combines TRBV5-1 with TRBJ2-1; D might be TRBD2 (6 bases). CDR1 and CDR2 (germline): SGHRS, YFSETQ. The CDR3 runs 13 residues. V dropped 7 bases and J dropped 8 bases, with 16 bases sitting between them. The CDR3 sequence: CASAEGLWDEQFF. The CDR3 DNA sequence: TGCGCCAGCGCGGAGGGACTGTGGGATGAGCAGTTCTTC.

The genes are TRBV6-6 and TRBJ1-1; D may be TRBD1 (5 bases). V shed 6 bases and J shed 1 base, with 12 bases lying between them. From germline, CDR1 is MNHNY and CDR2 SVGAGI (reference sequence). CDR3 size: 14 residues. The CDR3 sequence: CASSPGGGNTEAFF. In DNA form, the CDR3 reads TGTGCCAGCAGCCCCGGGGGGGGGAACACTGAAGCTTTCTTT.

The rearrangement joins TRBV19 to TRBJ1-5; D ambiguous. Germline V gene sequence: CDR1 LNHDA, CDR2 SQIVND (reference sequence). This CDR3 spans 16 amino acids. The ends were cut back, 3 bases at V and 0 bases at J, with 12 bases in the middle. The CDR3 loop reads CASSIPADYSNQPQHF. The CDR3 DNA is TGTGCCAGTAGTATCCCCGCGGATTATAGCAATCAGCCCCAGCATTTT.

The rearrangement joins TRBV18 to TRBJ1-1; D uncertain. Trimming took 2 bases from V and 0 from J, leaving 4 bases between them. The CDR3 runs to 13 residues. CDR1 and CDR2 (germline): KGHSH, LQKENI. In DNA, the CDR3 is TGTGCCAGCTCACCAAATTTGAACACTGAAGCTTTCTTT. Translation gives CASSPNLNTEAFF.

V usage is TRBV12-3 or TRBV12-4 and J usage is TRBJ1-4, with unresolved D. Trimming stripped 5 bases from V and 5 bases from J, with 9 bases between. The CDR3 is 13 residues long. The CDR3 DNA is TGTGCCAGCAGTCTCAACCTCAATGAAAAACTGTTTTTT. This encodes CASSLNLNEKLFF.

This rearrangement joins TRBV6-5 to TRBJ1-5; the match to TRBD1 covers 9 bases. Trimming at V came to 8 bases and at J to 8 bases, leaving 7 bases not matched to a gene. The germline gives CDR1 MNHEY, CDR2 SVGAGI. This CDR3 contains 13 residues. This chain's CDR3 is CASRTGEVEPQHF. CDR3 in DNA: TGTGCCAGCCGGACAGGGGAGGTGGAGCCCCAGCATTTT.

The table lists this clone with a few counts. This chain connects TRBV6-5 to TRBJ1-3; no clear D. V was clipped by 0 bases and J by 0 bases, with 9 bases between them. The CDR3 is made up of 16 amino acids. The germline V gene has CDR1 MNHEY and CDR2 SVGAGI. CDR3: CASSYSQAYSGNTIYF. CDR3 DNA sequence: TGTGCCAGCAGTTACTCGCAGGCCTACTCTGGAAACACCATATATTTT.

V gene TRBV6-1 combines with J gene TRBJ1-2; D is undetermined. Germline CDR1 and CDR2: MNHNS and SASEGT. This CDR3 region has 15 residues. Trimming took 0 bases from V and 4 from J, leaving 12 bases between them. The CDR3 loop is CASSEAPGPGYGYTF. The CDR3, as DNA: TGTGCCAGCAGTGAAGCCCCCGGGCCAGGCTATGGCTACACCTTC.

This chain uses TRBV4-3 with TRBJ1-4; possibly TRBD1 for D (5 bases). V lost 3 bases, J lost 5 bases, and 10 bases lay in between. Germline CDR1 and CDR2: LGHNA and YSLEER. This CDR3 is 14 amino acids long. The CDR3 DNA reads TGCGCCAGCAGCCACGGGGGTTCAAATGAAAAACTGTTTTTT. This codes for CASSHGGSNEKLFF.

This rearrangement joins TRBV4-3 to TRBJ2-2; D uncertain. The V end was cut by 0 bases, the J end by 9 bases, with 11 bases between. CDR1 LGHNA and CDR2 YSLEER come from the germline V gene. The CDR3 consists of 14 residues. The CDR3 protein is CASSQDPGSRELFF. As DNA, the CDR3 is TGCGCCAGCAGCCAAGATCCTGGGTCAAGGGAGCTGTTTTTT.

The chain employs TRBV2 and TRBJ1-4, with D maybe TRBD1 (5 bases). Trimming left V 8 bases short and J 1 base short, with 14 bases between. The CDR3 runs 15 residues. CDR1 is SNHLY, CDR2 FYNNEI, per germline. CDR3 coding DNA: TGTGCCAGCCTAGCACTAAGGGGAACTAATGAAAAACTGTTTTTT. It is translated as CASLALRGTNEKLFF.

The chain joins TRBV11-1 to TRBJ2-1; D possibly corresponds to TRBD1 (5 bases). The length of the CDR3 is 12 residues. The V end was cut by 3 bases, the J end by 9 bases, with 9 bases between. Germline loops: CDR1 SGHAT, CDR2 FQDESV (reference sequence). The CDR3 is CASSLAGSEQFF. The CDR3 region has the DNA TGTGCCAGCAGCTTGGCAGGGTCTGAGCAGTTCTTC.

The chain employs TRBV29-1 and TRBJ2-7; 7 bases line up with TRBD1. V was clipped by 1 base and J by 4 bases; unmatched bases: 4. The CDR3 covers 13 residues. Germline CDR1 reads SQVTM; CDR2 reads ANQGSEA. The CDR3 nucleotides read TGCAGCGTTGAAGGCGACAGGGATTACGAGCAGTACTTC. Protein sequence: CSVEGDRDYEQYF.

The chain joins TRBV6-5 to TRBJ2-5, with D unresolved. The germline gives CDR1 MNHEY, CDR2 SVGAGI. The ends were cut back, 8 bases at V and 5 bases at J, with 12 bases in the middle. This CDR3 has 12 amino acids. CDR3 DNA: TGTGCCAGCCTCACCGAAGGGGAGACCCAGTACTTC. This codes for CASLTEGETQYF.